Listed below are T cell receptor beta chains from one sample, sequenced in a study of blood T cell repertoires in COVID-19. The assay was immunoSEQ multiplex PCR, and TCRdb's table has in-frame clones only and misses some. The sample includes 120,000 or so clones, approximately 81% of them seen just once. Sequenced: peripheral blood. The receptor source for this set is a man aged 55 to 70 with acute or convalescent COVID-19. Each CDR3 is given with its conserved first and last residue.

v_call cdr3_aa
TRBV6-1 CASSDIGAEYGYTF
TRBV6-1 CASSERASTGELFF
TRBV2 CASSVRGTDGETQYF
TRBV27 CASSSISGYPTEAFF
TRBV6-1 CASSDDTLYGYTF
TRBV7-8 CASSRKEQGTGEAFF
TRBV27 CASRQGPGEQFF
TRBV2 CASSQLAGVTGELFF
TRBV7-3 CASPDGKKTQYF
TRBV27 CASHSRVNTEAFF
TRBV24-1 CATSDLGSGETQYF
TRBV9 CASSESLRDTQYF
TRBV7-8 CASSLDGGADYGYTF
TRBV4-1 CASSPTGDGYEKLFF
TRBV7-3 CASSQQGGAGHGEQYF
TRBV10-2 CASTAYNEQFF
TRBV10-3 CAISEQGYGYTF
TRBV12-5 CASGLTPLSPQYF
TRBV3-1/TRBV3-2 CASSLRAGGATDTQYF
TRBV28 CASTKAGGPSNTQYF
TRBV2 CASSVRETNTEAFF
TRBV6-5 CASTRTGANNQPQHF
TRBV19 CASSIGRGRSFSTDTQYF
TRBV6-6 CASSVGTANYGYTF
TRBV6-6 CASSPRTGNSGANVLTF
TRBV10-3 CAIQGRTQDTQYF
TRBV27 CASSSRGMNTEAFF
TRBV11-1 CASSAGAESSYNEQFF
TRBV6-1 CASSDPSGSSYNEQFF
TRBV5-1 CASNPQGGTYEQYF
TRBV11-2 CASSLDAPGLQNTDTQYF
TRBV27 CASSPTRWTSGRNEQFF
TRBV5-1 CASSQGQVLTGEPQHF
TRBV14 CASSQGSGVRYGYTF
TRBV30 CAWRKRGTATGELFF
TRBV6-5 CASSYEYGGNEQFF
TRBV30 CATTSGSDQETQYF
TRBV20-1 CSASREKLFF
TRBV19 CASRGTVSNQPQHF
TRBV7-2 CASSLNQGTQNIQYF
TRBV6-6 CASGIGGNYGYTF
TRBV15 CATSPRGRNTGELFF
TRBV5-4 CASSLDSRLFGYTF
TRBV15 CATSRDPQASNEKLFF
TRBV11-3 CASSYGRTGNGYTF